The rows below give T cell receptor beta chains drawn from one sample of a study of chronic HIV infection and antiretroviral therapy. Each CDR3 protein gets one entry after TCRdb re-called the 5' RACE reads with MiXCR. The sample lists 40,000 to 50,000 distinct CDR3 sequences; under 20% were seen once. Source material: peripheral blood. Every receptor here comes from an adult who had HIV and had not received antiretroviral therapy, or was an uninfected healthy control (not recorded which). CDR3s include the opening cysteine and the closing phenylalanine or tryptophan. The D gene is left open where the match is weak. Size values are once, few and many counts, or a class for expanded clones, and some rows have none.

size,D,V,J,DNA,CDR3
many,-,TRBV5-1,TRBJ1-1,TGCGCCAGCAGCTTGGAAGGCAGGGGAGATACTGAAGCTTTCTTT,CASSLEGRGDTEAFF
-,-,TRBV20-1,TRBJ1-4,TGCAGTGCCCTAGGTGGCGGGGGAAATGAAAAACTGTTTTTT,CSALGGGGNEKLFF
few,-,TRBV29-1,TRBJ2-7,TGCAGCGTTGCGGACAGTACCTACGAGCAGTACTTC,CSVADSTYEQYF
-,-,TRBV11-2,TRBJ1-6,TGTGCCAGCAGCTTAGAAGGGCAGATTAATTCACCCCTCCACTTT,CASSLEGQINSPLHF
-,-,TRBV20-1,TRBJ1-5,TGCAGTGCACGGACAGCGGGGAATCAGCCCCAGCATTTT,CSARTAGNQPQHF
-,-,TRBV4-2,TRBJ2-7,TGTGCCAGCAGCCAAGAGGCCCGGAGCTCCTACGAGCAGTACTTC,CASSQEARSSYEQYF
few,TRBD2,TRBV11-2,TRBJ2-5,TGTGCCAGCAGCTTACGTGGACTAGCGGGAGAGAAAGAGACCCAGTACTTC,CASSLRGLAGEKETQYF
many,-,TRBV28,TRBJ2-7,TGTGCCAGCAGGGGCGGGTCCTACGAGCAGTACTTC,CASRGGSYEQYF
few,-,TRBV7-9,TRBJ1-4,TGTGCCAGCAGCTCCCCTCCCCGGATGAGTGATGAAAAACTGTTTTTT,CASSSPPRMSDEKLFF
-,-,TRBV28,TRBJ2-1,TGTGCCAGCAGTTTCAATGAGCAGTTCTTC,CASSFNEQFF
few,-,TRBV4-1,TRBJ2-3,TGCGCCAGCAGCCCAGGGCTTGGGCCGGATACGCAGTATTTT,CASSPGLGPDTQYF
-,-,TRBV29-1,TRBJ2-3,TGCAGCGTTGAAATCGGGACTCCCACAGATACGCAGTATTTT,CSVEIGTPTDTQYF
-,-,TRBV20-1,TRBJ1-1,TGCAGTGCTAGAAGGCGGAACACTGAAGCTTTCTTT,CSARRRNTEAFF
-,TRBD2,TRBV28,TRBJ2-4,TGTGCCGTCAGGGAGGGGATGGCCAAAAACATTCAGTACTTC,CAVREGMAKNIQYF
-,-,TRBV29-1,TRBJ2-2,TGCAGCGTTGAGCTGCTCCTCAACACCGGGGAGCTGTTTTTT,CSVELLLNTGELFF
few,-,TRBV6-5,TRBJ2-5,TGTGCCAGCAGTTACGGTGGCAGGGGAGAGGAGACCCAGTACTTC,CASSYGGRGEETQYF
few,TRBD2,TRBV7-2,TRBJ2-1,TGTGCCAGCAGCTCCGTAGCGGGAGCAGGGTACAATGAGCAGTTCTTC,CASSSVAGAGYNEQFF
-,-,TRBV28,TRBJ1-2,TGTGCCAGCCGGGGGCCAGCCCATGGCTACACCTTC,CASRGPAHGYTF
few,-,TRBV4-1,TRBJ2-2,TGCGCCAGCAGCCAACCCTTCCAAGTTTCCAGCTTGCCCGGGGAGCTGTTTTTT,CASSQPFQVSSLPGELFF
-,-,TRBV12-3/TRBV12-4,TRBJ1-5,TGTGCCAGCAGCCCACAAAGAAGGTATCAGCCCCAGCATTTT,CASSPQRRYQPQHF
-,-,TRBV27,TRBJ1-1,TGTGCCAGCAGTCCCCTTGAGGTCTCCGGGGGGCACACTGAAGCTTTCTTT,CASSPLEVSGGHTEAFF
few,-,TRBV7-9,TRBJ2-2,TGTGCCAGCAGCAAAACCTTTAGCAGAGGGGACACCGGGGAGCTGTTTTTT,CASSKTFSRGDTGELFF
few,-,TRBV4-1,TRBJ2-7,TGCGCCAGCCGCAGCTCCCTAGGTGCCTACGAGCAGTACTTC,CASRSSLGAYEQYF
-,-,TRBV2,TRBJ1-3,TGTGCCAGCAGTGCCGGGGGAAACACCATATATTTT,CASSAGGNTIYF
many,-,TRBV10-3,TRBJ2-3,TGTGCCATCAGTGGGAATCCTGAGCGGGCTCTCGTCCCAGATACGCAGTATTTT,CAISGNPERALVPDTQYF
-,-,TRBV28,TRBJ2-1,TGTGCCAGCAGTTTGTTACAGGGACGCGATGAGCAGTTCTTC,CASSLLQGRDEQFF
-,TRBD2,TRBV28,TRBJ2-5,TGTGCCAGCAGTGTAGCGGGACCCACCCAAGAGACCCAGTACTTC,CASSVAGPTQETQYF
few,-,TRBV28,TRBJ1-1,TGTGCCAGCACGCCCCCGGGACGAAGGACTGAAGCTTTCTTT,CASTPPGRRTEAFF
few,TRBD1,TRBV10-3,TRBJ1-2,TGTGCCATCAGTGAAGACAGGGGATCTGGCTACACCTTC,CAISEDRGSGYTF
few,-,TRBV7-9,TRBJ1-1,TGTGCCAGCAGCATTAAAGGGGCCAGCCGAGGGTCGGCTTTCTTT,CASSIKGASRGSAFF
-,-,TRBV4-1,TRBJ2-3,TGCGCCAGCAGAGTCCGGGACTTCACAGATACGCAGTATTTT,CASRVRDFTDTQYF
many,TRBD1,TRBV5-1,TRBJ2-1,TGCGCCAGCAGTCCCCGGACAGGGATAAGTGAAGGGCAGTTCTTC,CASSPRTGISEGQFF
few,-,TRBV28,TRBJ1-3,TGTGCCAGCAGTTTCCGCAGGGGTTCTGGAAACACCATATATTTT,CASSFRRGSGNTIYF
-,TRBD2,TRBV7-7,TRBJ2-5,TGTGCTAGCAGCATGGGACTAGAGGTGCGAGAGACCCAGTACTTC,CASSMGLEVRETQYF
-,-,TRBV7-2,TRBJ2-3,TGTGCCAGCAGCTTAGTTAGGGGAAGAGATACGCAGTATTTT,CASSLVRGRDTQYF
-,-,TRBV5-4,TRBJ1-2,TGTGCCAGCAGCTTGTCAGGGGCGCGCGGCTACACCTTC,CASSLSGARGYTF
-,TRBD2,TRBV25-1,TRBJ2-7,TGTGCCAGCAGTCCCCTGACTAGCGGGGCCTACGAGCAGTACTTC,CASSPLTSGAYEQYF
-,-,TRBV27,TRBJ2-7,TGTGCCAGCAGTCCCCCATTTGGATGGGACGAGCAGTACTTC,CASSPPFGWDEQYF
-,TRBD1,TRBV20-1,TRBJ2-3,TGCAGTGCCACGGACAGGCGCACTAGCACAGATACGCAGTATTTT,CSATDRRTSTDTQYF
few,-,TRBV28,TRBJ2-1,TGTGCCAGCAGCGTTTCCCGGTATGAGCAGTTCTTC,CASSVSRYEQFF
-,-,TRBV9,TRBJ2-1,TGTGCCAGCAGCGTAGACGGCGGGATGGGCAATGAGCAGTTCTTC,CASSVDGGMGNEQFF
-,-,TRBV7-9,TRBJ1-4,TGTGCCAGCAGCTCGAGCGTGGAAAAACTGTTTTTT,CASSSSVEKLFF
-,-,TRBV6-5,TRBJ1-5,TGTGCCAGCAGTGAGGGAATCGGGAATAGCAATCAGCCCCAGCATTTT,CASSEGIGNSNQPQHF
-,TRBD1,TRBV7-8,TRBJ1-2,TGTGCCAGCAGCTTAGTGACTCGGACAGGTGTATATGGCTACACCTTC,CASSLVTRTGVYGYTF
few,-,TRBV6-2/TRBV6-3,TRBJ1-5,TGTGCCAGCAGTATCTACAGGGTAGGACAGCCCCAGCATTTT,CASSIYRVGQPQHF
few,TRBD1,TRBV9,TRBJ2-7,TGTGCCAGCAGCGCCCGGAGAACAGGGGGCTCGTACGAGCAGTACTTC,CASSARRTGGSYEQYF
few,-,TRBV28,TRBJ1-2,TGTGCCAGCAGTTTACAGTGGAACTATGGCTACACCTTC,CASSLQWNYGYTF
-,TRBD1,TRBV27,TRBJ2-1,TGTGCCAGCAGTTATACACCAAGGGGGCTTCCCTACAATGAGCAGTTCTTC,CASSYTPRGLPYNEQFF
-,TRBD1,TRBV28,TRBJ2-1,TGTGCCAGCAGATCTGACAGGGGCTTCTACAATGAGCAGTTCTTC,CASRSDRGFYNEQFF
-,TRBD1,TRBV10-2,TRBJ1-1,TGCGCCAGCAGTGACGACAGGGCTAGTGAAGCTTTCTTT,CASSDDRASEAFF
-,TRBD2,TRBV27,TRBJ2-3,TGTGCCAGCAGACTAGCGGCCCATAGCACAGATACGCAGTATTTT,CASRLAAHSTDTQYF
-,TRBD1,TRBV29-1,TRBJ2-3,TGCAGCGTTGTTCGGGGACAGGGAGCAGATACGCAGTATTTT,CSVVRGQGADTQYF
many,-,TRBV27,TRBJ2-5,TGTGCCAGCAGATCACAAGAGACCCAGTACTTC,CASRSQETQYF